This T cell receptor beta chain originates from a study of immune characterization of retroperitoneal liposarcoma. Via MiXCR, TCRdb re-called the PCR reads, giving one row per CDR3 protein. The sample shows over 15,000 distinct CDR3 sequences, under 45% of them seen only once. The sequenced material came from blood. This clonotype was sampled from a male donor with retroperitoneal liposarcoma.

The CDR3 spells CASNQNEQYF. CDR3 bases: TGTGCCAGCAACCAAAATGAGCAGTACTTC. The chain couples TRBV7-2 to TRBJ2-5; D unclear. The CDR3 consists of 10 residues. From germline, CDR1 is SGHTA and CDR2 FQGNSA. V lost 7 bases to trimming and J lost 11 bases, with 11 bases between them. The variable domain in full, with the rest retrieved from reference TRBV7-2 and TRBJ2-5, is GAGVSQSPSNKVTEKGKDVELRCDPISGHTALYWYRQSLGQGLEFLIYFQGNSAPDKSGLPSDRFSAERTGGSVSTLTIQRTQQEDSAVYLCASNQNEQYFGPGTRLLVL.